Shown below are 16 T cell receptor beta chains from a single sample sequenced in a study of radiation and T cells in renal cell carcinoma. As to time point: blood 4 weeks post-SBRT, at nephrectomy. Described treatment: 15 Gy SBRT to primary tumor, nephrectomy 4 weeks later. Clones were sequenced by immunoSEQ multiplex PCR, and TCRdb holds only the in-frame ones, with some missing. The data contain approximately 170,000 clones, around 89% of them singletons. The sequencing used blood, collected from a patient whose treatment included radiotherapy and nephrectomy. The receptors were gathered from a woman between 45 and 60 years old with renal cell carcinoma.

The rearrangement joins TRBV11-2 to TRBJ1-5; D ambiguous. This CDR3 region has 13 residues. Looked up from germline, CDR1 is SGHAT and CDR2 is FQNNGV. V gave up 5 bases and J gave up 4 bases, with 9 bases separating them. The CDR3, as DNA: TGTGCCAGCAGCCTAGTGGGGAATCAGCCCCAGCATTTT. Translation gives CASSLVGNQPQHF.

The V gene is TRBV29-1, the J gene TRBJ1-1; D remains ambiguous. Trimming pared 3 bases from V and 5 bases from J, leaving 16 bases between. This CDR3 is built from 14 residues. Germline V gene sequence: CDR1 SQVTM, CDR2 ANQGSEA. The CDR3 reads CSVEIVQTFTEAFF. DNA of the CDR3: TGCAGCGTTGAGATTGTACAGACTTTTACTGAAGCTTTCTTT.

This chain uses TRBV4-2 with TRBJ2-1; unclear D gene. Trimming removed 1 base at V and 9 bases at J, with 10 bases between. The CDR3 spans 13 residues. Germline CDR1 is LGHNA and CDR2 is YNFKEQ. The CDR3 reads CASSQVKMAEQFF. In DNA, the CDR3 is TGTGCCAGCAGCCAAGTGAAAATGGCTGAGCAGTTCTTC.

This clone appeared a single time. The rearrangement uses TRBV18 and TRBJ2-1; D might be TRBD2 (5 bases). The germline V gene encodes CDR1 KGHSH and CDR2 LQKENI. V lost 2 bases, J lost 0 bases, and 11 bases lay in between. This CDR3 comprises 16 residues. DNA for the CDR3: TGTGCCAGCTCACCATCCCGGGGAGACTCCTACAATGAGCAGTTCTTC. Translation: CASSPSRGDSYNEQFF.

The CDR3 DNA sequence: TGCGCCAGCAGCTCTGGACAGGGGTCTACAGATACGCAGTATTTT. Amino acids: CASSSGQGSTDTQYF. The chain uses TRBV5-1 and TRBJ2-3; 9 bases fit TRBD1. In germline, CDR1 is SGHRS, CDR2 YFSETQ. The CDR3 is made up of 15 amino acids. Germline trimming cut 3 bases from V and 3 bases from J; bases unmatched to any gene: 5. The full variable domain, rest sourced from reference TRBV5-1 and TRBJ2-3, is KAGVTQTPRYLIKTRGQQVTLSCSPISGHRSVSWYQQTPGQGLQFLFEYFSETQRNKGNFPGRFSGRQFSNSRSEMNVSTLELGDSALYLCASSSGQGSTDTQYFGPGTRLTVL.

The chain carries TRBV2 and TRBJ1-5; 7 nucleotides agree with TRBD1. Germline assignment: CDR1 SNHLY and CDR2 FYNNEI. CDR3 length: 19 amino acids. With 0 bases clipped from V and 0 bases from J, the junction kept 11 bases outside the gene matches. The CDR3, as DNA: TGTGCCAGCAGTGAAGCCCGACCCCACCGGGACAGTAGCAATCAGCCCCAGCATTTT. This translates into CASSEARPHRDSSNQPQHF.

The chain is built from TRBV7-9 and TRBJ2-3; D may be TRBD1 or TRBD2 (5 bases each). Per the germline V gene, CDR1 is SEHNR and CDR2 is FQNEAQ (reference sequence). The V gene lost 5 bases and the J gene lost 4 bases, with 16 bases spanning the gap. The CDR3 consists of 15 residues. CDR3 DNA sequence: TGTGCCAGCAGCCCTCGTGGGGGTTACCCAGATACGCAGTATTTT. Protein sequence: CASSPRGGYPDTQYF.

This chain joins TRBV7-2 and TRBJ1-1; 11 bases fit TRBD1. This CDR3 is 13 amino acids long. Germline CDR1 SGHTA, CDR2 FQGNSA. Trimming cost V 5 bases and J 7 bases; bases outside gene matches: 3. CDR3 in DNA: TGTGCCAGCAGCCCGGGACAGGGGGTTGAAGCTTTCTTT. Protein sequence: CASSPGQGVEAFF.

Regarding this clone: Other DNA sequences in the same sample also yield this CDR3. CDR3 DNA sequence: TGTGCCTGGAGCAGACAGAGCTCCTATAATTCACCCCTCCACTTT. Its protein product is CAWSRQSSYNSPLHF. The gene calls are TRBV30 and TRBJ1-6; a weak D match, TRBD1 (5 bases). The length of the CDR3 is 15 residues. Trimming pared 3 bases from V and 0 bases from J, leaving 9 bases between. CDR1 GTSNPN and CDR2 SVGIG come from the germline V gene (reference sequence).

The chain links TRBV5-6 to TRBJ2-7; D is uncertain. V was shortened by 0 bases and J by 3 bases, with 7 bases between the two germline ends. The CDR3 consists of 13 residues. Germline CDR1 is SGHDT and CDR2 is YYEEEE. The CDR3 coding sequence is TGTGCCAGCAGCTTGGGTGATCTCTACGAGCAGTACTTC. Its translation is CASSLGDLYEQYF.

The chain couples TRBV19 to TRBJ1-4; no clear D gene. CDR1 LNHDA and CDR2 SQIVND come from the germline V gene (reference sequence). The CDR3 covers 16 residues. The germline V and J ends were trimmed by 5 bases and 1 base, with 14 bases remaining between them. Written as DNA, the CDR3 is TGTGCCAGTAGTCCCCTCGGGAGTGGAACTAATGAAAAACTGTTTTTT. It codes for CASSPLGSGTNEKLFF. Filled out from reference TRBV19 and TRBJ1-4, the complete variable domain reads DGGITQSPKYLFRKEGQNVTLSCEQNLNHDAMYWYRQDPGQGLRLIYYSQIVNDFQKGDIAEGYSVSREKKESFPLTVTSAQKNPTAFYLCASSPLGSGTNEKLFFGSGTQLSVL.

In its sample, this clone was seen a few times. CDR3 DNA sequence: TGCGCCAGCAGCTTGGAGTCCTATGGCTACACCTTC. The encoded protein is CASSLESYGYTF. The genes are TRBV5-1 and TRBJ1-2; no firm D call. This CDR3 is 12 amino acids long. CDR1 and CDR2 from the germline V gene are SGHRS and YFSETQ. V gave up 0 bases and J gave up 4 bases, with 4 bases separating them.

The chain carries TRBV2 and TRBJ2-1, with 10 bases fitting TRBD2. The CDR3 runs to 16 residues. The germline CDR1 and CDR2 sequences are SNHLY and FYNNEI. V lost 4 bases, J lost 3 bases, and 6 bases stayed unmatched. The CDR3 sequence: CASSVPAGGHYNEQFF. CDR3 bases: TGTGCCAGCAGTGTGCCAGCGGGGGGGCACTACAATGAGCAGTTCTTC.

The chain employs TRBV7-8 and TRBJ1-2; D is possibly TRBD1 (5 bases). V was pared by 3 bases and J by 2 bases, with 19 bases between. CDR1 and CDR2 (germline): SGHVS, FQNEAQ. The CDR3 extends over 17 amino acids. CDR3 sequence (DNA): TGTGCCAGCAGCTTGAGGGGTGGGGGAGAGGGGAACTATGGCTACACCTTC. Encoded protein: CASSLRGGGEGNYGYTF.

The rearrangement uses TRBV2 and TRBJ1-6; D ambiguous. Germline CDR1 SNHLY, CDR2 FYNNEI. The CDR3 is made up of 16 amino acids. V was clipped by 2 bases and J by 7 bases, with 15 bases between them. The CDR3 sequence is CASSERQIFSNSPLHF. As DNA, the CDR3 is TGTGCCAGCAGTGAACGGCAAATCTTCTCCAATTCACCCCTCCACTTT.

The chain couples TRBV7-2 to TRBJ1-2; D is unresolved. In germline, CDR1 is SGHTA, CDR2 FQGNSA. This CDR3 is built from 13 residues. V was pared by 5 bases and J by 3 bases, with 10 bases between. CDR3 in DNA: TGTGCCAGCAGCCCAATATCGGACTATGGCTACACCTTC. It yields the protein CASSPISDYGYTF.